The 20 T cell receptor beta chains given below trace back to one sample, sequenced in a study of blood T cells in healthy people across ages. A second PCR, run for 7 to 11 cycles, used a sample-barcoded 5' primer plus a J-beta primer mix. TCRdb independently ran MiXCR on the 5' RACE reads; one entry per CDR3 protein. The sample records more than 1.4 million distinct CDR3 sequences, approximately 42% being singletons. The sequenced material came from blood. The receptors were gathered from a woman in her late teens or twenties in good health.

CDR3 loop: CASSVSGQGNYEQFF. The DNA of the CDR3 is TGTGCCAGCAGCGTGTCCGGACAGGGTAATTATGAGCAGTTCTTC. This rearrangement joins TRBV9 to TRBJ2-1; TRBD1 agrees at 8 bases. This CDR3 contains 15 residues. CDR1 is SGDLS and CDR2 is YYNGEE in the germline V gene. The V and J ends lost 2 bases and 8 bases, in that order; junction bases with no gene match: 9.

The CDR3 protein is CASSFGALNYEQYF. In nucleotides, the CDR3 is TGTGCCAGCAGTTTCGGGGCCCTGAATTATGAGCAGTACTTC. This rearrangement joins TRBV27 to TRBJ2-1, with D perhaps TRBD1 or TRBD2 (5 bases each). The closer fit of TRBJ2-7 to the DNA end suggests the J call may be wrong. Per germline, CDR1 MNHEY and CDR2 SMNVEV (reference sequence). CDR3 length: 14 residues.

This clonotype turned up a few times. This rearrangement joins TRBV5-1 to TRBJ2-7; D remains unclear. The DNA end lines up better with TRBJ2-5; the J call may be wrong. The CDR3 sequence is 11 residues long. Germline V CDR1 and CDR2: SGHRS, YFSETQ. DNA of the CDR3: TGCGCCAGCAGCCACGAAAAGACCCAGTACTTC. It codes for CASSHEKTQYF.

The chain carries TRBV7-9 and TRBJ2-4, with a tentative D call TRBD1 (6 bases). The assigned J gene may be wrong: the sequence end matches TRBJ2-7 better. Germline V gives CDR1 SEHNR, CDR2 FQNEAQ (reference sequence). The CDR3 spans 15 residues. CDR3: CASSLVRQGLSEQYF. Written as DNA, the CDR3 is TGTGCCAGCAGCTTAGTCCGCCAGGGGCTGTCCGAGCAGTACTTC.

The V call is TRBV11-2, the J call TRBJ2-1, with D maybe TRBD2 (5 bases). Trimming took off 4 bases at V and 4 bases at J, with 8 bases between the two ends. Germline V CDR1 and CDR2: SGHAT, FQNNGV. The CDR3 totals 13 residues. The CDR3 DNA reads TGTGCCAGCAGCTCGGACTTTTACAATGAGCAGTTCTTC. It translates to CASSSDFYNEQFF.

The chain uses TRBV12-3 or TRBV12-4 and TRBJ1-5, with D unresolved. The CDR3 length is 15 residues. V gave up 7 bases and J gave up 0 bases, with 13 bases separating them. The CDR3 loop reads CASTLGSPSNQPQHF. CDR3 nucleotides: TGTGCCAGCACTCTAGGCAGTCCTAGCAATCAGCCCCAGCATTTT.

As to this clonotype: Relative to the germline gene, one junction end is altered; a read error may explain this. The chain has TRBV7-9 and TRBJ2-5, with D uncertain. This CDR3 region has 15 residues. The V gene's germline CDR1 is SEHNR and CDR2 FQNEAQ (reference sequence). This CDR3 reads CASSLDRVRQETQYF. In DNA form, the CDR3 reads TGCGCCAGCAGCTTAGATAGGGTCCGCCAAGAGACCCAGTACTTC.

The CDR3 loop reads CASSLVSGSGSDTQYF. CDR3 bases: TGTGCCAGCAGCTTAGTTAGCGGGAGCGGGTCAGATACGCAGTATTTT. The J gene is TRBJ2-3, the V gene TRBV7-2, with TRBD2 matching over 9 bases. The CDR3 has 16 residues. Germline CDR1 reads SGHTA; CDR2 reads FQGNSA. With 1 base clipped from V and 4 bases from J, the junction kept 6 bases outside the gene matches. Based on the CDR3 plus reference TRBV7-2 and TRBJ2-3, the full variable domain is GAGVSQSPSNKVTEKGKDVELRCDPISGHTALYWYRQSLGQGLEFLIYFQGNSAPDKSGLPSDRFSAERTGGSVSTLTIQRTQQEDSAVYLCASSLVSGSGSDTQYFGPGTRLTVL.

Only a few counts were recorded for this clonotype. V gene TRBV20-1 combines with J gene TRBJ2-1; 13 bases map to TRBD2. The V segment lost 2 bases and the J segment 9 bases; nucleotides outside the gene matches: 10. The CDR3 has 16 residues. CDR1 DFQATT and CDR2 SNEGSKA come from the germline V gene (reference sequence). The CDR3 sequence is CSARSGLAGTAGEQFF. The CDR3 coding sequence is TGCAGTGCTAGATCGGGACTAGCGGGGACCGCGGGTGAGCAGTTCTTC.

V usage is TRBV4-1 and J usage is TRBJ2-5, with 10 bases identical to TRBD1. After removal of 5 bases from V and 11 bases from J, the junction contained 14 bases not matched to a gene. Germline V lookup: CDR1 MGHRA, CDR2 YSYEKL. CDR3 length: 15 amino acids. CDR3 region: CASSSPGQGYNEQYF. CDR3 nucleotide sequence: TGCGCCAGCAGCTCACCGGGACAGGGGTACAATGAGCAGTACTTC.

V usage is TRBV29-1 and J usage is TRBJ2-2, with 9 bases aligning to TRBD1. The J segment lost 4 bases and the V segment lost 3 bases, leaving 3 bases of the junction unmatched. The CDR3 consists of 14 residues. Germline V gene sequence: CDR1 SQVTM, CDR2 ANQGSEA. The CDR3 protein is CSVDRDRATGELFF. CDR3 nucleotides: TGCAGCGTTGACCGGGACAGGGCCACCGGGGAGCTGTTTTTT.

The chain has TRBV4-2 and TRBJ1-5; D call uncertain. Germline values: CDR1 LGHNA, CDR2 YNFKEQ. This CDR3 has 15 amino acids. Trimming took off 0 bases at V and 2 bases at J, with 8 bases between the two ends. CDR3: CASSQELGGNQPQHF. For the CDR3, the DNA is TGTGCCAGCAGCCAAGAACTGGGCGGCAATCAGCCCCAGCATTTT.

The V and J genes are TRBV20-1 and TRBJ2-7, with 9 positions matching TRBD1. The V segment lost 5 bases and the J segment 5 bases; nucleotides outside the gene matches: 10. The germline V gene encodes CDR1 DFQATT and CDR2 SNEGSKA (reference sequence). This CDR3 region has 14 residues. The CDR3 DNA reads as TGCAGTGCTCAACCGGGACAGGGCCCCCACGAGCAGTACTTC. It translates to CSAQPGQGPHEQYF.

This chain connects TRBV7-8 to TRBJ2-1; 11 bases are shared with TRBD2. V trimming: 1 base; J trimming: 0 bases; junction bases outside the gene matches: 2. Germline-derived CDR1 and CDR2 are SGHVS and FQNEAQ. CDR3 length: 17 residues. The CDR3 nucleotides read TGTGCCAGCAGCTTAGACACTAGCGGGAGCTCCTACAATGAGCAGTTCTTC. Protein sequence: CASSLDTSGSSYNEQFF.

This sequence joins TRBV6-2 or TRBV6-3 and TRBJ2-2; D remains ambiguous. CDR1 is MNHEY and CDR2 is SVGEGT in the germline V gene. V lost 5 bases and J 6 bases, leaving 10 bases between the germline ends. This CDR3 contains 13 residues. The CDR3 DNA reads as TGTGCCAGCAGTGGCCGACGGTCCGGGGAGCTGTTTTTT. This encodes CASSGRRSGELFF.

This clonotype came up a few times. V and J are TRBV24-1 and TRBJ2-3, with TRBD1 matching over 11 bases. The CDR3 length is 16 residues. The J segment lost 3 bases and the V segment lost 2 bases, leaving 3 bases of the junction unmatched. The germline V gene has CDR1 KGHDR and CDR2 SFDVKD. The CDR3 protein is CATSDWTGGGTDTQYF. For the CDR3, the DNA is TGTGCCACCAGTGATTGGACAGGGGGCGGAACAGATACGCAGTATTTT.

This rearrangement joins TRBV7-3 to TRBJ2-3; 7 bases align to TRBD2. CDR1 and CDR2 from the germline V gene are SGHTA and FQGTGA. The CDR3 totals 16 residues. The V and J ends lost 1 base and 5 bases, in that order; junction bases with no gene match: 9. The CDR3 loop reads CASSLNAGEPGDTQYF. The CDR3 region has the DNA TGTGCCAGCAGCTTAAATGCGGGGGAGCCGGGAGATACGCAGTATTTT.

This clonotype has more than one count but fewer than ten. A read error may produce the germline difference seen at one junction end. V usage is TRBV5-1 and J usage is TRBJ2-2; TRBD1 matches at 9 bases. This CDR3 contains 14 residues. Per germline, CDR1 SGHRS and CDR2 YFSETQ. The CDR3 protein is CASSLGQGTGELFF. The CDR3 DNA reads TGTGCCAGCAGCCTGGGACAGGGAACCGGGGAGCTGTTTTTT.

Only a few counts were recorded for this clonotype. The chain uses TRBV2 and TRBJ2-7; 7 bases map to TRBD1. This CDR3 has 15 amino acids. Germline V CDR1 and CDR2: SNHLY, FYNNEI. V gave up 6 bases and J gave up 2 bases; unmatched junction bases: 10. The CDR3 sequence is CASSARDSGTYEQYF. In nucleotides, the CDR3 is TGTGCCAGCAGCGCCCGGGACAGCGGAACCTACGAGCAGTACTTC.

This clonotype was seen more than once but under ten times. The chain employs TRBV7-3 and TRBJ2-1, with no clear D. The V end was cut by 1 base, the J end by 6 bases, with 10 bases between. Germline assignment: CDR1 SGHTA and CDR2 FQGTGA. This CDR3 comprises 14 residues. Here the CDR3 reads CASSLNSFSNEQFF. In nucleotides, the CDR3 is TGTGCCAGCAGCTTAAACAGTTTTTCCAATGAGCAGTTCTTC.